Sequencing of this T cell receptor (beta chain) was carried out in a study of T-cell memory formation after mild COVID-19. Comment on this clonotype: Its specificity is unknown.

Employing constant-segment primers, 5'RACE generated TCR alpha and TCR beta cDNA libraries bearing sample barcodes and UMIs. TCRdb reprocessed the 5' RACE reads via MiXCR and lists one record per CDR3 protein. The sample holds around 530,000 distinct CDR3 sequences; less than 25% are singletons and the top ten take 8.4%. Germline lookup yields CDR1 LGHDT and CDR2 YNNKEL (reference sequence). The trim removed 7 bases at V and 3 bases at J, leaving 7 bases unmatched. There are 14 residues in the CDR3. Overall study results and limits: There was a balanced CD4/CD8 profile in clones contracting day 15 to 85, and later expanders leaned CD4+.

The V call is TRBV3-1, the J call TRBJ2-7; 9 nucleotides match TRBD1. Source material: PBMCs or a T cell subset sorted from them (not recorded which). This TCR was sampled from an adult woman who had mild COVID-19 (a few samples of this study predate the infection). Cell type and time point are not known. The CDR3, as DNA: TGTGCCAGCACCTCCGGGACAGGGTTCTACGAGCAGTACTTC. As protein: CASTSGTGFYEQYF.